The next 24 T cell receptor beta chains were all read from a single sample in a study of blood T cell repertoires in COVID-19. Here immunoSEQ multiplex PCR was the method, and the copy in TCRdb shows in-frame clones only, minus some. Of approximately 270,000 clones listed, about 80% are singletons. The source material was peripheral blood. These receptors were taken from a person aged 70 to 85 with COVID-19, enrolled during active disease.

The table lists this clone with a few counts. This chain uses TRBV30 with TRBJ1-3, with D tentatively TRBD1 (5 bases). Trimming pared 1 base from V and 11 bases from J, leaving 12 bases between. CDR1 GTSNPN and CDR2 SVGIG come from the germline V gene (reference sequence). This CDR3 has 12 amino acids. The CDR3 nucleotides are TGTGCCTGGAGTGGCGGGGGACCCGCCATATATTTT. Encoded protein: CAWSGGGPAIYF. Based on the CDR3 plus reference TRBV30 and TRBJ1-3, the full variable domain is SQTIHQWPATLVQPVGSPLSLECTVEGTSNPNLYWYRQAAGRGLQLLFYSVGIGQISSEVPQNLSASRPQDRQFILSSKKLLLSDSGFYLCAWSGGGPAIYFGEGSWLTVV.

This chain connects TRBV6-2 or TRBV6-3 to TRBJ2-7; 9 bases match TRBD1. With 4 bases clipped from V and 4 bases from J, the junction kept 11 bases outside the gene matches. The CDR3 totals 16 residues. Per germline, CDR1 MNHEY and CDR2 SVGEGT. CDR3 DNA: TGTGCCAGCAGTTCGGGACAGGGCAGGGGTCGATACGAGCAGTACTTC. Protein product: CASSSGQGRGRYEQYF.

The rearrangement uses TRBV7-2 and TRBJ2-3, with 7 bases lining up with TRBD2. Germline CDR1 SGHTA, CDR2 FQGNSA. After removal of 2 bases from V and 4 bases from J, the junction contained 9 bases not matched to a gene. The CDR3 has 16 residues. The CDR3 loop is CASSLRRAGEADTQYF. In nucleotides, the CDR3 is TGTGCCAGCAGCTTACGGCGGGCGGGAGAAGCAGATACGCAGTATTTT.

V is TRBV11-2 and J is TRBJ2-1, with D tentatively TRBD1 (7 bases). CDR1 is SGHAT, CDR2 FQNNGV, per germline. With 1 base removed from V and 3 bases from J, the gap between germline ends came to 10 bases. The CDR3 has 15 residues. CDR3 in amino acids: CASSLGQGGYNEQFF. The DNA for the CDR3 is TGTGCCAGCAGCTTAGGGCAGGGGGGCTACAATGAGCAGTTCTTC. The entire variable domain, with the rest obtained from reference TRBV11-2 and TRBJ2-1, is as follows: EAGVAQSPRYKIIEKRQSVAFWCNPISGHATLYWYQQILGQGPKLLIQFQNNGVVDDSQLPKDRFSAERLKGVDSTLKIQPAKLEDSAVYLCASSLGQGGYNEQFFGPGTRLTVL.

The rearrangement joins TRBV19 to TRBJ1-5; 7 nucleotides align to TRBD1. Looked up from germline, CDR1 is LNHDA and CDR2 is SQIVND (reference sequence). Germline trimming cut 6 bases from V and 4 bases from J; bases unmatched to any gene: 9. The CDR3 loop spans 15 amino acids. CDR3 bases: TGTGCCAGTAGCCTCGGGGCAGGGGGAAATCAGCCCCAGCATTTT. Residues: CASSLGAGGNQPQHF.

This clone has just one count. V is TRBV10-3 and J is TRBJ2-1, with TRBD2 matching 8 bases. Germline lookup yields CDR1 ENHRY and CDR2 SYGVKD. The CDR3 sequence is 13 residues long. Trimming cost V 9 bases and J 4 bases; bases outside gene matches: 5. The CDR3 DNA reads TGTGCCATTCTTAGCGGGACATACAATGAGCAGTTCTTC. Translating it yields CAILSGTYNEQFF.

This CDR3 is CASSDRQGPQETQYF. The CDR3 nucleotides are TGCGCCAGCAGCGACCGACAGGGCCCCCAAGAGACCCAGTACTTC. V gene TRBV5-1 combines with J gene TRBJ2-5, with 7 bases matching TRBD1. Germline trimming cut 4 bases from V and 1 base from J; bases unmatched to any gene: 7. From germline, CDR1 is SGHRS and CDR2 YFSETQ. This CDR3 is built from 15 residues.

This clone came up a few times. The chain carries TRBV30 and TRBJ1-5; 8 nucleotides align to TRBD1. The CDR3 is 15 amino acids. The trim removed 3 bases at V and 10 bases at J, leaving 14 bases unmatched. CDR1 and CDR2 (germline): GTSNPN, SVGIG (reference sequence). The chain's CDR3 is CAWSPGRTGNGPQHF. DNA of the CDR3: TGTGCCTGGAGCCCTGGTCGGACAGGGAACGGACCCCAGCATTTT.

The gene calls are TRBV14 and TRBJ1-2; 12 bases fit TRBD1. Germline lookup yields CDR1 SGHDN and CDR2 FVKESK. This CDR3 has 15 amino acids. The trim removed 4 bases at V and 4 bases at J, leaving 4 bases unmatched. The CDR3 reads CASSRGTGGSYGYTF. CDR3 nucleotide sequence: TGTGCCAGCAGCCGCGGGACAGGGGGCAGCTATGGCTACACCTTC. Drawing the rest from reference TRBV14 and TRBJ1-2, the complete variable domain is EAGVTQFPSHSVIEKGQTVTLRCDPISGHDNLYWYRRVMGKEIKFLLHFVKESKQDESGMPNNRFLAERTGGTYSTLKVQPAELEDSGVYFCASSRGTGGSYGYTFGSGTRLTVV.

The chain joins TRBV4-2 to TRBJ2-2; 7 bases are shared with TRBD2. V gave up 1 base and J gave up 5 bases; unmatched junction bases: 13. Germline CDR1 reads LGHNA; CDR2 reads YNFKEQ. This CDR3 comprises 18 residues. The CDR3 DNA reads TGTGCCAGCAGCCAAGGGATAGCGGGTGATGGTCGGACCGGGGAGCTGTTTTTT. Encoded protein: CASSQGIAGDGRTGELFF.

The chain joins TRBV6-5 to TRBJ1-6; 7 bases map to TRBD1. Germline V gives CDR1 MNHEY, CDR2 SVGAGI. The CDR3 totals 16 residues. V was clipped by 4 bases and J by 6 bases; unmatched bases: 9. This chain's CDR3 is CASSSTSTGSNSPLHF. Written as DNA, the CDR3 is TGTGCCAGCAGTTCCACTTCGACAGGGAGTAATTCACCCCTCCACTTT.

The J gene is TRBJ1-2, the V gene TRBV19; 10 nucleotides line up with TRBD1. J was trimmed by 8 bases and V by 4 bases; bases with no gene match: 7. CDR1 and CDR2 from the germline V gene are LNHDA and SQIVND (reference sequence). CDR3 length: 14 amino acids. The CDR3 here is CASSTGTGVGGYTF. The CDR3 nucleotides are TGTGCCAGTAGTACTGGGACAGGGGTAGGGGGCTACACCTTC.

This clone has a single count. This chain uses TRBV28 with TRBJ2-7, with 7 bases aligning to TRBD2. Looked up from germline, CDR1 is MDHEN and CDR2 is SYDVKM. V shed 6 bases and J 4 bases; nucleotides not matched to a gene: 15. The length of the CDR3 is 16 residues. This CDR3 reads CASSPRGEGVRYEQYF. As DNA, the CDR3 is TGTGCCAGCAGCCCCCGGGGGGAGGGCGTTAGGTACGAGCAGTACTTC.

This chain links TRBV18 with TRBJ2-6; TRBD1 agrees at 7 bases. The V gene end was trimmed by 3 bases and the J gene end by 0 bases; junction bases not matched to a gene: 2. Germline loops: CDR1 KGHSH, CDR2 LQKENI. The CDR3 is 16 amino acids. The chain's CDR3 is CASSPRTGSGANVLTF. CDR3 DNA: TGTGCCAGCTCACCTCGGACAGGCTCTGGGGCCAACGTCCTGACTTTC.

The gene calls are TRBV7-2 and TRBJ2-7; no definite D call. The CDR3 sequence is 16 residues long. Germline CDR1 reads SGHTA; CDR2 reads FQGNSA. V gave up 4 bases and J gave up 2 bases, with 18 bases separating them. The CDR3 bases are TGTGCCAGCAGCTCTACGGTCCCCGCGTTTGCCTACGAGCAGTACTTC. Translated: CASSSTVPAFAYEQYF.

The V gene is TRBV7-9, the J gene TRBJ2-7; D is perhaps TRBD1 (5 bases). Trimming shortened V by 3 bases and J by 0 bases, and 9 bases separated the two germline ends. CDR3 size: 14 residues. CDR1 SEHNR and CDR2 FQNEAQ come from the germline V gene (reference sequence). The CDR3 DNA is TGTGCCAGCAGCTTTAACAGGAACTCCTACGAGCAGTACTTC. Translation gives CASSFNRNSYEQYF.

This clone appeared once. J is TRBJ1-4 and V is TRBV28; 7 bases are a match to TRBD1. Unmatched junction bases numbered 11, after V lost 4 bases and J lost 0 bases. Germline assignment: CDR1 MDHEN and CDR2 SYDVKM. The CDR3 length is 18 residues. The CDR3 region has the DNA TGTGCCAGCAGTTCCCCCCGGGACAGTCTAACAACTAATGAAAAACTGTTTTTT. Protein product: CASSSPRDSLTTNEKLFF.

The sample holds one count of this clone. V is TRBV15 and J is TRBJ1-5; D remains unclear. The CDR3 is 13 residues long. Trimming pared 0 bases from V and 5 bases from J, leaving 5 bases between. The germline CDR1 and CDR2 sequences are LNHNV and YYDKDF (reference sequence). This chain's CDR3 is CATSRELDQPQHF. CDR3 nucleotide sequence: TGTGCCACCAGCAGAGAACTAGATCAGCCCCAGCATTTT.

The chain has TRBV7-9 and TRBJ2-1, with 10 bases fitting TRBD1. The V gene's germline CDR1 is SEHNR and CDR2 FQNEAQ (reference sequence). The V gene end was trimmed by 1 base and the J gene end by 6 bases; junction bases not matched to a gene: 3. CDR3 size: 15 residues. The CDR3 DNA follows: TGTGCCAGCAGCTTAGGACAGGGGGCCGGCAATGAGCAGTTCTTC. It encodes CASSLGQGAGNEQFF.

V and J are TRBV18 and TRBJ1-4; TRBD1 matches at 7 bases. With 6 bases clipped from V and 8 bases from J, the junction kept 6 bases outside the gene matches. Germline values: CDR1 KGHSH, CDR2 LQKENI. There are 13 residues in the CDR3. The CDR3 DNA is TGTGCCAGCTCGCCCGACAGGGCGGAAAAACTGTTTTTT. It translates to CASSPDRAEKLFF.

The V call is TRBV7-2, the J call TRBJ1-3; 9 bases match TRBD1. The V segment lost 5 bases and the J segment 4 bases; nucleotides outside the gene matches: 6. Germline V gene data show CDR1 as SGHTA and CDR2 as FQGNSA. CDR3 length equals 15 residues. In nucleotides, the CDR3 is TGTGCCAGCAGCCCGGCCGGGACAGGGGGAAACACCATATATTTT. Residues: CASSPAGTGGNTIYF. The complete variable domain, with remaining parts taken from reference TRBV7-2 and TRBJ1-3, reads GAGVSQSPSNKVTEKGKDVELRCDPISGHTALYWYRQSLGQGLEFLIYFQGNSAPDKSGLPSDRFSAERTGGSVSTLTIQRTQQEDSAVYLCASSPAGTGGNTIYFGEGSWLTVV.

Only one count was recorded for this clone. The chain recombines TRBV24-1 with TRBJ2-7, with 10 bases matching TRBD1. V shed 12 bases and J 5 bases; nucleotides not matched to a gene: 6. Germline V gives CDR1 KGHDR, CDR2 SFDVKD. This CDR3 has 12 amino acids. The CDR3 nucleotides are TGTGCCGCCGGGACAGGGGTCCACGAGCAGTACTTC. Its translation: CAAGTGVHEQYF.

V and J are TRBV5-4 and TRBJ2-3, with a possible D match to TRBD2 (7 bases). V lost 9 bases to trimming and J lost 5 bases, with 16 bases between them. The CDR3 has 13 amino acids. CDR1 and CDR2 from the germline V gene are SGHNT and YYREEE (reference sequence). CDR3 sequence: CATSEGGGDTQYF. CDR3 DNA: TGTGCCACGTCAGAAGGGGGGGGAGATACGCAGTATTTT. Full variable domain (missing parts from reference TRBV5-4 and TRBJ2-3): ETGVTQSPTHLIKTRGQQVTLRCSSQSGHNTVSWYQQALGQGPQFIFQYYREEENGRGNFPPRFSGLQFPNYSSELNVNALELDDSALYLCATSEGGGDTQYFGPGTRLTVL.

DNA of the CDR3: TGTGCCAGCAGTTACACCCGGACTAGCGGTTACACAGATACGCAGTATTTT. It codes for CASSYTRTSGYTDTQYF. The chain employs TRBV6-2 or TRBV6-3 and TRBJ2-3; 10 positions agree with TRBD2. Germline loops: CDR1 MNHEY, CDR2 SVGEGT. J gave up 2 bases and V 2 bases, and 7 bases lay outside the gene matches. CDR3 length: 17 amino acids.